The 5 T cell receptor beta chains below all came from one sample that was sequenced in a study of blood T cells in healthy people across ages. Alongside a J-beta primer mix, a sample-barcoded 5' primer served in a second PCR lasting about 7 to 12 cycles. TCRdb independently ran MiXCR on the 5' RACE reads; one entry per CDR3 protein. The table includes about 830,000 distinct CDR3 sequences, approximately 59% detected once. The sequenced sample consisted of blood. The receptor set was obtained from a man in his thirties or forties in good health.

This clonotype was counted a single time. The chain carries TRBV18 and TRBJ2-4; D not resolved. Matching the DNA end better, TRBJ2-7 makes the J call doubtful. The CDR3 loop spans 13 amino acids. Germline V gene sequence: CDR1 KGHSH, CDR2 LQKENI. CDR3 coding DNA: TGTGCCAGCTCACCATCCGCAGCCCACGAGCAGTACTTC. It codes for CASSPSAAHEQYF.

This chain uses TRBV6-1 with TRBJ2-6; D is ambiguous. Trimming pared 5 bases from V and 0 bases from J, leaving 14 bases between. Looked up from germline, CDR1 is MNHNS and CDR2 is SASEGT. This CDR3 has 17 residues. The DNA of the CDR3 is TGTGCCAGCAGTCCCCTCGCCACGTTCTCTGGGGCCAACGTCCTGACTTTC. Amino acids: CASSPLATFSGANVLTF.

V usage is TRBV7-2 and J usage is TRBJ2-5; 9 positions match TRBD2. CDR1 and CDR2 (germline): SGHTA, FQGNSA. The CDR3 contains 16 residues. J was trimmed by 11 bases and V by 1 base; bases with no gene match: 14. The CDR3 loop reads CASSLGVSGGLYKQYF. CDR3 nucleotides: TGTGCCAGCAGCTTAGGAGTAAGCGGGGGGTTATACAAGCAGTACTTC. The full variable domain, with the rest looked up from reference TRBV7-2 and TRBJ2-5, is GAGVSQSPSNKVTEKGKDVELRCDPISGHTALYWYRQSLGQGLEFLIYFQGNSAPDKSGLPSDRFSAERTGGSVSTLTIQRTQQEDSAVYLCASSLGVSGGLYKQYFGPGTRLLVL.

CDR3 nucleotides: TGCAGCGTCACCGCCGGGACAGATAATTCACCCCTCCACTTT. Translating gives CSVTAGTDNSPLHF. The V call is TRBV29-1, the J call TRBJ1-6, with TRBD1 identical over 7 bases. CDR3 length: 14 amino acids. CDR1 and CDR2 from the germline V gene are SQVTM and ANQGSEA. With V trimmed by 6 bases and J by 5 bases, 7 bases remained unmatched.

In this sample, this clonotype turned up a few times. This chain joins TRBV3-1 and TRBJ2-7; D is undetermined. This CDR3 has 11 residues. Per germline, CDR1 LGHDT and CDR2 YNNKEL (reference sequence). V was cut by 2 bases and J by 6 bases, with 5 bases left in between. The CDR3 DNA sequence: TGTGCCAGCAGCCAATCCCTCGAGCAGTACTTC. This translates into CASSQSLEQYF.